Presented here are 20 T cell receptor beta chains from one specimen sequenced in a study of control samples from healthy donors and cancer patients. The data were produced by immunoSEQ multiplex PCR, yet TCRdb's version contains in-frame clones alone and is incomplete. The sample has 50,000 to 65,000 clones; 90% are singletons. The sequenced sample consisted of PBMCs. These receptors were taken from a woman aged 50 to 60 with colorectal cancer.

The chain recombines TRBV7-9 with TRBJ2-2, with D unclear. The CDR3 extends over 15 amino acids. V was clipped by 3 bases and J by 1 base, with 9 bases between them. In germline, CDR1 is SEHNR, CDR2 FQNEAQ (reference sequence). In DNA, the CDR3 is TGTGCCAGCAGCTTGGCTGATCTGAACACCGGGGAGCTGTTTTTT. It encodes CASSLADLNTGELFF. Drawing the rest from reference TRBV7-9 and TRBJ2-2, the complete variable domain is DTGVSQNPRHKITKRGQNVTFRCDPISEHNRLYWYRQTLGQGPEFLTYFQNEAQLEKSRLLSDRFSAERPKGSFSTLEIQRTEQGDSAMYLCASSLADLNTGELFFGEGSRLTVL.

The chain recombines TRBV2 with TRBJ1-6; 8 nucleotides match TRBD1. CDR3 length equals 13 residues. Germline CDR1 SNHLY, CDR2 FYNNEI. The J segment lost 7 bases and the V segment lost 6 bases, leaving 2 bases of the junction unmatched. In DNA, the CDR3 is TGTGCCAGCAGGGGACAGGAGAATTCACCCCTCCACTTT. Translating gives CASRGQENSPLHF.

V gene TRBV12-5 combines with J gene TRBJ2-7; no clear D. V was cut by 0 bases and J by 3 bases, with 15 bases left in between. The CDR3 covers 16 residues. Germline V CDR1 and CDR2: LGHNT, FRNRAP. CDR3 region: CASGLVLRQANYEQYF. CDR3 in DNA: TGTGCTAGTGGTTTGGTACTACGGCAGGCTAACTACGAGCAGTACTTC.

With regard to this clone: Other DNA sequences of this sample code for an identical CDR3. The chain combines TRBV28 with TRBJ1-4; no reliable D call. Trimming cost V 5 bases and J 0 bases, with 1 base left between them. This CDR3 comprises 12 residues. Germline assignment: CDR1 MDHEN and CDR2 SYDVKM. CDR3 sequence reads: CASSTTNEKLFF. DNA for the CDR3: TGTGCCAGCAGTACAACTAATGAAAAACTGTTTTTT.

The rearrangement joins TRBV6-6 to TRBJ1-6; D is unclear. The CDR3 consists of 16 residues. Per the germline V gene, CDR1 is MNHNY and CDR2 is SVGAGI (reference sequence). The V end lost 1 base, the J end lost 7 bases, and 14 bases lay between the germline ends. In nucleotides, the CDR3 is TGTGCCAGCAGTTACTTGGAACGGATTGGAAATTCACCCCTCCACTTT. It codes for CASSYLERIGNSPLHF.

This clone has only a few counts. The chain is built from TRBV10-2 and TRBJ2-3; TRBD2 aligns across 11 bases. Germline V gives CDR1 WSHSY, CDR2 SAAADI. CDR3 length: 16 amino acids. The J segment lost 1 base and the V segment lost 2 bases, leaving 2 bases of the junction unmatched. The CDR3 nucleotides read TGCGCCAGCAGTGAGGAGACTAGCGGGGGCACAGATACGCAGTATTTT. Translated: CASSEETSGGTDTQYF.

The chain joins TRBV5-1 to TRBJ2-3; tentatively, D is TRBD2 (5 bases). V was trimmed by 4 bases and J by 2 bases, leaving 17 bases between them. The CDR3 has 16 residues. The germline gives CDR1 SGHRS, CDR2 YFSETQ. The CDR3 nucleotides read TGCGCCAGCAGCAATAATCCGGGGAGAAACACAGATACGCAGTATTTT. It specifies CASSNNPGRNTDTQYF.

This clone has just one count. The chain uses TRBV7-2 and TRBJ2-5; TRBD2 is a possible D gene (5 bases). V gave up 5 bases and J gave up 4 bases, with 17 bases separating them. The CDR3 extends over 15 amino acids. Germline V gives CDR1 SGHTA, CDR2 FQGNSA. The CDR3 DNA reads as TGTGCCAGCAGCGTACGCACGGGAAAGGGAGAGACCCAGTACTTC. Translated: CASSVRTGKGETQYF.

The rearrangement links TRBV7-6 to TRBJ2-1, with 9 nucleotides matching TRBD2. Germline CDR1 reads SGHVS; CDR2 reads FNYEAQ. With V trimmed by 5 bases and J by 7 bases, 12 bases remained unmatched. The CDR3 is made up of 16 amino acids. CDR3 amino acids: CASSLVEVAGANEQFF. The CDR3 DNA reads as TGTGCCAGCAGCCTAGTAGAGGTAGCGGGAGCTAATGAGCAGTTCTTC. Filled out from reference TRBV7-6 and TRBJ2-1, the complete variable domain reads GAGVSQSPRYKVTKRGQDVALRCDPISGHVSLYWYRQALGQGPEFLTYFNYEAQQDKSGLPNDRFSAERPEGSISTLTIQRTEQRDSAMYRCASSLVEVAGANEQFFGPGTRLTVL.

This chain uses TRBV7-9 with TRBJ2-3; TRBD2 agrees at 7 bases. V was pared by 4 bases and J by 5 bases, with 12 bases of the junction left unmatched. The CDR3 runs 16 residues. Per germline, CDR1 SEHNR and CDR2 FQNEAQ (reference sequence). The CDR3 bases are TGTGCCAGCAGCTCCCCAATTTCTAGCGGCCTAGATACGCAGTATTTT. This gives the protein CASSSPISSGLDTQYF.

V gene TRBV28 combines with J gene TRBJ1-4; D uncertain. V dropped 6 bases and J dropped 0 bases, with 20 bases sitting between them. CDR3 length equals 18 residues. Per the germline V gene, CDR1 is MDHEN and CDR2 is SYDVKM. The DNA of the CDR3 is TGTGCCAGCAGCCCCCTTTTAATTTCCGCGGCAACTAATGAAAAACTGTTTTTT. Its protein product is CASSPLLISAATNEKLFF.

The chain uses TRBV19 and TRBJ2-1; D is unclear. This CDR3 contains 14 residues. Germline CDR1 reads LNHDA; CDR2 reads SQIVND (reference sequence). Trimming took 6 bases from V and 0 from J, leaving 9 bases between them. The CDR3 DNA reads TGTGCCAGTAGGCGGAGCAGCTCCTACAATGAGCAGTTCTTC. This gives the protein CASRRSSSYNEQFF.

The gene calls are TRBV9 and TRBJ1-1; D gene unclear. V was pared by 3 bases and J by 4 bases, with 10 bases between. Germline V lookup: CDR1 SGDLS, CDR2 YYNGEE. The CDR3 has 13 amino acids. The CDR3 nucleotides read TGTGCCAGCAGCGCCCTCACGGGCACTGAAGCTTTCTTT. Amino acid sequence: CASSALTGTEAFF.

This chain links TRBV7-3 with TRBJ1-1; D unresolved. Germline loops: CDR1 SGHTA, CDR2 FQGTGA. The V and J ends lost 4 bases and 5 bases respectively, with 17 bases between them. This CDR3 comprises 15 residues. CDR3 sequence (DNA): TGTGCCAGCAGCTACGACAAGGGTGGGTGGACTGAAGCTTTCTTT. Protein: CASSYDKGGWTEAFF. The full variable domain, completed using reference TRBV7-3 and TRBJ1-1, is GAGVSQTPSNKVTEKGKYVELRCDPISGHTALYWYRQSLGQGPEFLIYFQGTGAADDSGLPNDRFFAVRPEGSVSTLKIQRTERGDSAVYLCASSYDKGGWTEAFFGQGTRLTVV.

This rearrangement joins TRBV7-9 to TRBJ2-5; D not certain. V was clipped by 2 bases and J by 4 bases, with 5 bases between them. The germline V gene has CDR1 SEHNR and CDR2 FQNEAQ (reference sequence). The length of the CDR3 is 12 residues. The CDR3 sequence is CASSLFGETQYF. The CDR3 DNA reads TGTGCCAGCAGCTTATTCGGAGAGACCCAGTACTTC.

This sequence joins TRBV7-8 and TRBJ2-7; 8 bases are shared with TRBD1. The CDR3 covers 16 residues. Trimming at V came to 4 bases and at J to 0 bases, leaving 8 bases not matched to a gene. Germline V CDR1 and CDR2: SGHVS, FQNEAQ. DNA of the CDR3: TGTGCCAGCAGCTACCGGACAGGGCCCATCTCCTACGAGCAGTACTTC. As protein: CASSYRTGPISYEQYF.

This clone is a singleton in its sample. V gene TRBV19 combines with J gene TRBJ2-3; 16 bases are shared with TRBD2. Per the germline V gene, CDR1 is LNHDA and CDR2 is SQIVND (reference sequence). Unmatched junction bases numbered 13, after V lost 9 bases and J lost 7 bases. The CDR3 loop spans 17 amino acids. The CDR3 nucleotides are TGTGCCAGCGAGATGCCTGGGACTAGCGGGAGGGAAAATACGCAGTATTTT. Amino acid sequence: CASEMPGTSGRENTQYF. The whole variable domain, filled in from reference TRBV19 and TRBJ2-3, reads DGGITQSPKYLFRKEGQNVTLSCEQNLNHDAMYWYRQDPGQGLRLIYYSQIVNDFQKGDIAEGYSVSREKKESFPLTVTSAQKNPTAFYLCASEMPGTSGRENTQYFGPGTRLTVL.

The chain recombines TRBV6-1 with TRBJ1-1; D uncertain. CDR1 MNHNS and CDR2 SASEGT come from the germline V gene. Trimming pared 2 bases from V and 1 base from J, leaving 5 bases between. The CDR3 sequence is 13 residues long. The CDR3 bases are TGTGCCAGCAGTGAAACGGCGAACACTGAAGCTTTCTTT. This encodes CASSETANTEAFF.

This chain connects TRBV5-1 to TRBJ2-7; D call uncertain. The CDR3 runs to 14 residues. The V end was cut by 2 bases, the J end by 1 base, with 10 bases between. Germline-derived CDR1 and CDR2 are SGHRS and YFSETQ. The CDR3 nucleotides read TGCGCCAGCAGCTTCATGGAGACGTCCTACGAGCAGTACTTC. Translation gives CASSFMETSYEQYF.

The rearrangement uses TRBV5-1 and TRBJ2-3; 10 bases match TRBD1. V gave up 5 bases and J gave up 0 bases; unmatched junction bases: 3. Germline values: CDR1 SGHRS, CDR2 YFSETQ. CDR3 length: 15 amino acids. CDR3 bases: TGCGCCAGCAGTCCGGGACAGGGGAGCACAGATACGCAGTATTTT. Translating gives CASSPGQGSTDTQYF.